The 30 T cell receptor beta chains presented below share a single source sample, sequenced in a study of tissue T cells after allogeneic stem cell transplantation. The data were produced by immunoSEQ multiplex PCR, yet TCRdb's version contains in-frame clones alone and is incomplete. The profile shows some 3,500 clones, around 50% of them singletons. The time point was: mouse harvest day 14 after allogeneic transplant. Tail vein injection delivered 10^7 T-cell-depleted bone marrow cells and 10^6 splenic CD5+ T cells. Sequenced material: gut tissue. These TCRs come from a female BALB/c mouse given C57BL/6 T cells with graft-versus-host disease after an allogeneic hematopoietic cell transplant.

Of note for this clone: Mouse gene names apply. The DNA ends 1 residue before the CDR3 does, and the rest of the CDR3 is filled in from the germline J gene. The J gene is TRBJ2-2, the V gene TRBV12-1, with D unresolved. This CDR3 contains 13 residues. Per the germline V gene, CDR1 is SGHSN and CDR2 is HYEKVE. Trimming pared 0 bases from V and 0 bases from J, leaving 1 base between. This CDR3 reads CASSLSNTGQLYF. The CDR3 bases that were read are TGTGCCAGCTCTCTCTCAAACACCGGGCAGCTCTAC.

As regards this clone: Gene names follow the mouse nomenclature. The read halts 1 residue ahead of the CDR3 end, with the missing end drawn from the germline J gene. J is TRBJ2-4 and V is TRBV12-1, with 11 bases matching TRBD2. The CDR3 extends over 14 amino acids. J was trimmed by 4 bases and V by 2 bases; bases with no gene match: 1. Germline CDR1 SGHSN, CDR2 HYEKVE. The part of the CDR3 DNA that was read is TGTGCCAGCTCTCGGGACTGGGGGAAAAACACCTTGTAC. Encoded protein: CASSRDWGKNTLY. The entire CDR3 protein is CASSRDWGKNTLYF.

This clone was detected only a few times. Gene names and germline refer to mouse. The CDR3 reads CASSSGTVYEQYF. The sequenced CDR3 bases are TGTGCCAGCTCTTCCGGGACAGTATATGAACAGTAC. The genes are TRBV12-2 and TRBJ2-7; 7 positions agree with TRBD1. The read gets to within 1 residue of the CDR3 end, and the germline J gene fills in the rest. Germline V lookup: CDR1 SGHLS, CDR2 HYDKME. CDR3 length equals 13 residues. The junction had 5 bases not matched to a gene; V was cut back by 3 bases and J by 4 bases.

This clone was picked up a small number of times. Genes and germline come from the mouse. The sequence runs out 1 residue before the end of the CDR3; the remainder is reconstructed from the germline J gene. The chain has TRBV3 and TRBJ2-7; TRBD1 matches at 7 bases. The CDR3 extends over 14 amino acids. Germline V gene lookup returns CDR1 SNHLY and CDR2 FYNGKV (reference sequence). Trimming at V came to 5 bases and at J to 2 bases, leaving 6 bases not matched to a gene. CDR3 DNA (partial): TGTGCCAGCAGCCTTACAGGGGAAGCCTATGAACAGTAC. Encoded protein: CASSLTGEAYEQY. The complete CDR3 sequence is CASSLTGEAYEQYF. The variable domain in full, completed from reference TRBV3 and TRBJ2-7, reads GPKVLQIPSHQIIDMGQMVTLNCDPVSNHLYFYWYKQILGQQMEFLVNFYNGKVMEKSKLFKDQFSVERPDGSYFTLKIQPTALEDSAVYFCASSLTGEAYEQYFGPGTRLTVL.

As concerns this clone: Genes here carry mouse names. The CDR3 end lies 1 residue beyond the end of the read and is filled in from the germline J gene. The rearrangement links TRBV26 to TRBJ2-4, with 9 bases identical to TRBD2. The CDR3 sequence is 13 residues long. V lost 6 bases, J lost 3 bases, and 1 base stayed unmatched. Germline V gene sequence: CDR1 KGHPV, CDR2 FQNQEV (reference sequence). The sequenced CDR3 bases are TGTGCCAGCAGAGGACTGGGGCAAAACACCTTGTAC. Translating it yields CASRGLGQNTLY. The whole CDR3 region reads CASRGLGQNTLYF.

Note on this clone: Gene and germline names: mouse. The read gets to within 1 residue of the CDR3 end, and the germline J gene fills in the rest. V and J are TRBV13-3 and TRBJ2-2; 10 nucleotides line up with TRBD2. The CDR3 spans 17 residues. V was pared by 5 bases and J by 0 bases, with 7 bases of the junction left unmatched. CDR1 NNHDY and CDR2 SYVADS come from the germline V gene. The CDR3 region is CASSPLGGQANTGQLYF. The covered CDR3 bases are TGTGCCAGCAGCCCTCTGGGGGGGCAAGCAAACACCGGGCAGCTCTAC.

Regarding this clone: Each gene name is a mouse one. The DNA ends 1 residue before the CDR3 does, and the rest of the CDR3 is filled in from the germline J gene. The chain couples TRBV19 to TRBJ2-5; D may be TRBD2 (6 bases). Germline CDR1 FNHDT, CDR2 SITEND (reference sequence). There are 15 residues in the CDR3. V was shortened by 0 bases and J by 2 bases, with 10 bases between the two germline ends. The DNA read from the CDR3 is TGTGCCAGCAGTATAGACAACTGGGTCCAAGACACCCAGTAC. Translating gives CASSIDNWVQDTQY. The CDR3 in full is CASSIDNWVQDTQYF.

Comment on this clone: Gene names denote mouse genes. The missing CDR3 end, 1 residue past where the read stops, is filled in from the germline J gene. The V and J genes are TRBV24 and TRBJ1-1; D call uncertain. Trimming cost V 4 bases and J 0 bases, with 6 bases left between them. Germline CDR1 and CDR2: KGHTA and FRNEEI. The CDR3 loop spans 13 amino acids. The part of the CDR3 DNA that was read is TGTGCCAGCAGTCCCGGGACAAACACAGAAGTCTTC. It specifies CASSPGTNTEVF. Given in full, the CDR3 is CASSPGTNTEVFF.

Note on this clone: The genes are named according to mouse. The CDR3 end is not reached by the read, which stops 1 residue before it; the germline J gene fills it in. V gene TRBV12-2 combines with J gene TRBJ2-5, with 12 bases matching TRBD2. Looked up from germline, CDR1 is SGHLS and CDR2 is HYDKME. There are 15 residues in the CDR3. The ends lost 3 bases at V and 5 bases at J; junction bases unmatched: 5. CDR3 region: CASSSRDWGADTQYF. The CDR3 DNA, read in part, is TGTGCCAGCTCTTCCCGGGACTGGGGGGCAGACACCCAGTAC.

This clone appeared a few times. The genes are named according to mouse. The DNA ends 1 residue before the CDR3 does, and the rest of the CDR3 is filled in from the germline J gene. The rearrangement links TRBV1 to TRBJ1-1, with unresolved D. Per germline, CDR1 NSQYPW and CDR2 LRSPGD (reference sequence). Trimming shortened V by 3 bases and J by 1 base, and 9 bases separated the two germline ends. The CDR3 loop spans 14 amino acids. The sequenced CDR3 bases are TGCACCTGCAGTGCGAGACAAAAAAACACAGAAGTCTTC. Its translation is CTCSARQKNTEVF. The full-length CDR3 reads as CTCSARQKNTEVFF. The full variable domain, its missing parts supplied by reference TRBV1 and TRBJ1-1, is VTLLEQNPRWRLVPRGQAVNLRCILKNSQYPWMSWYQQDLQKQLQWLFTLRSPGDKEVKSLPGADYLATRVTDTELRLQVANMSQGRTLYCTCSARQKNTEVFFGKGTRLTVV.

Worth noting for this clone: The gene symbols are mouse symbols. The sequenced fragment ends 1 residue before the CDR3 boundary, so the rest is inferred from the germline J gene. V usage is TRBV13-1 and J usage is TRBJ2-7; the D gene could be TRBD1 or TRBD2 (6 bases each). CDR1 is NSHNY and CDR2 is SYGAGN in the germline V gene. V lost 0 bases and J 1 base, leaving 8 bases between the germline ends. CDR3 length equals 14 residues. The CDR3 sequence: CASSDEGGSYEQYF. The sequenced part of the CDR3 DNA is TGTGCCAGCAGTGATGAGGGGGGTTCCTATGAACAGTAC.

With regard to this clone: The genes are named according to mouse. The read terminates 1 residue before the CDR3 end, so the remaining end is supplied by the germline J gene. The rearrangement links TRBV26 to TRBJ1-4; D is unclear. With 2 bases removed from V and 4 bases from J, the gap between germline ends came to 5 bases. The CDR3 runs 13 residues. The germline V gene has CDR1 KGHPV and CDR2 FQNQEV (reference sequence). The sequenced CDR3 bases are TGTGCCAGCAGTCTGAATGACAACGAAAGATTATTT. As protein: CASSLNDNERLF. The complete CDR3 protein is CASSLNDNERLFF.

This clone is medium-sized within its sample. These gene names are mouse names. The CDR3 goes on 1 residue after the read ends, and that part is filled in from the germline J gene. V gene TRBV5 combines with J gene TRBJ1-5; the D is unclear. Germline V gene lookup returns CDR1 LGHNA and CDR2 YNLKQL (reference sequence). This CDR3 is 13 amino acids long. V lost 0 bases and J 4 bases, leaving 4 bases between the germline ends. The CDR3 bases that were read are TGTGCCAGCAGCCAAGAACATAACCAGGCTCCGCTT. This sequence encodes CASSQEHNQAPL. The whole CDR3 protein is CASSQEHNQAPLF.

On this clone itself: Mouse germline and gene names are used. With the read ending 1 residue before the CDR3 end, the germline J gene is used to fill in that end. This chain links TRBV16 with TRBJ2-4, with 8 bases that match TRBD2. The CDR3 covers 16 residues. Germline V gene lookup returns CDR1 SGHSA and CDR2 FRNQAP. V was pared by 2 bases and J by 0 bases, with 4 bases of the junction left unmatched. The CDR3 region is CASSLLGGTSQNTLYF. The part of the CDR3 DNA that was read is TGTGCAAGCAGCTTATTGGGGGGGACTAGTCAAAACACCTTGTAC.

With regard to this clone: Mouse gene names and germline throughout. The sequence runs out 1 residue before the end of the CDR3; the remainder is reconstructed from the germline J gene. The chain carries TRBV16 and TRBJ2-5; perhaps TRBD1 as D (6 bases). The CDR3 runs 12 residues. V shed 4 bases and J shed 6 bases, with 8 bases lying between them. Germline CDR1 SGHSA, CDR2 FRNQAP. This CDR3 is CASSSGADTQYF. CDR3 bases read: TGTGCAAGCAGCTCAGGGGCGGACACCCAGTAC.

In this sample, this clone turned up once. Germline and genes here are mouse. The read is 1 residue too short to cover the CDR3 end, so that end is filled in from the germline J gene. The rearrangement uses TRBV5 and TRBJ1-1; D not resolved. The germline CDR1 and CDR2 sequences are LGHNA and YNLKQL (reference sequence). V dropped 4 bases and J dropped 0 bases, with 9 bases sitting between them. CDR3 size: 14 residues. Partial CDR3 DNA: TGTGCCAGCAGCCCCACAAATGCAAACACAGAAGTCTTC. It yields the protein CASSPTNANTEVF. The full CDR3 protein is CASSPTNANTEVFF.

As regards this clone: The gene symbols are mouse symbols. Read data end 1 residue before the CDR3 end; the end is taken from the germline J gene. The chain links TRBV13-2 to TRBJ2-4; D is unclear. The V gene's germline CDR1 is NNHNN and CDR2 SYGAGS (reference sequence). Deletions cut 4 bases from V and 6 bases from J, with 9 bases between. This CDR3 is built from 12 residues. The DNA read from the CDR3 is TGTGCCAGCGGTAAGAGTGGCAACACCTTGTAC. Translated: CASGKSGNTLY. The full CDR3 sequence reads CASGKSGNTLYF.

On this clone: Mouse germline and gene names are used. The sequence runs out 1 residue before the end of the CDR3; the remainder is reconstructed from the germline J gene. This chain links TRBV29 with TRBJ2-4, with D perhaps matching TRBD2 (5 bases). The V end lost 6 bases, the J end lost 0 bases, and 7 bases lay between the germline ends. Germline CDR1 reads MSHET; CDR2 reads SYDVDS. The CDR3 loop spans 13 amino acids. CDR3 loop: CASRWGSQNTLYF. The DNA read from the CDR3 is TGTGCTAGCAGATGGGGTAGTCAAAACACCTTGTAC.

Note on this clone: Gene and germline names: mouse. The DNA ends 1 residue before the CDR3 does, and the rest of the CDR3 is filled in from the germline J gene. This rearrangement joins TRBV14 to TRBJ2-5; TRBD2 might be the D (7 bases). V dropped 5 bases and J dropped 8 bases, with 18 bases sitting between them. The germline gives CDR1 SGHDT, CDR2 FRDEAV. The CDR3 is made up of 14 amino acids. Here the CDR3 reads CASSKLGGRGTQYF. The part of the CDR3 DNA that was read is TGTGCCAGCAGCAAACTTGGGGGGCGCGGCACCCAGTAC.

On this clone: The germline and genes are mouse ones. The read stops 1 residue short of the end of the CDR3; the missing end is completed from the germline J gene. This sequence joins TRBV12-1 and TRBJ2-3; 9 bases line up with TRBD1. J was trimmed by 0 bases and V by 0 bases; bases with no gene match: 0. Germline-derived CDR1 and CDR2 are SGHSN and HYEKVE. The CDR3 covers 15 residues. This CDR3 is CASSLGTGSAETLYF. The CDR3 bases that were read are TGTGCCAGCTCTCTCGGGACAGGGAGTGCAGAAACGCTGTAT.

In its sample, this clone was seen a few times. Gene names follow the mouse nomenclature. CDR3 region: CASSLWGSAETLYF. CDR3 DNA (partial): TGTGCCAGCAGTCTCTGGGGTAGTGCAGAAACGCTGTAT. The rearrangement uses TRBV26 and TRBJ2-3, with D possibly matching TRBD2 (6 bases). The read falls 1 residue short of the CDR3 end, and the missing part is taken from the germline J gene. This CDR3 is built from 14 residues. CDR1 and CDR2 from the germline V gene are KGHPV and FQNQEV (reference sequence). V was cut by 3 bases and J by 0 bases, with 7 bases left in between.

Concerning this clone: Germline and genes: mouse. The CDR3 is cut off 1 residue early in the read; its end comes from the germline J gene. J is TRBJ1-2 and V is TRBV12-1; D perhaps matches TRBD1 (6 bases). Trimming removed 0 bases from V and 0 bases from J, with 7 bases in between. This CDR3 has 14 amino acids. CDR1 is SGHSN and CDR2 is HYEKVE in the germline V gene. This CDR3 is CASSLGTTNSDYTF. The CDR3 DNA, read in part, is TGTGCCAGCTCTCTCGGGACAACAAACTCCGACTACACC.

Note on this clone: Mouse germline and gene names are used. Coverage ceases 1 residue before the CDR3 finishes, and the germline J gene fills in the end. The rearrangement joins TRBV12-1 to TRBJ2-4; D perhaps matches TRBD1 (6 bases). The CDR3 extends over 14 amino acids. The V gene's germline CDR1 is SGHSN and CDR2 HYEKVE. Trimming shortened V by 4 bases and J by 0 bases, and 10 bases separated the two germline ends. The CDR3: CASSPTGSQNTLYF. The sequenced CDR3 bases are TGTGCCAGCTCCCCCACAGGGAGTCAAAACACCTTGTAC. The variable domain in full, with the rest retrieved from reference TRBV12-1 and TRBJ2-4, is DSGVVQSPRHIIKEKGGRSVLTCIPISGHSNVVWYQQTLGKELKFLIQHYEKVERDKGFLPSRFSVQQFDDYHSEMNMSALELEDSAMYFCASSPTGSQNTLYFGAGTRLSVL.

In regard to this clone: Mouse gene names apply. Read sequence stops 1 residue before the CDR3 end, and the germline J gene provides the missing end. The V call is TRBV24, the J call TRBJ2-7; TRBD2 aligns across 9 bases. Germline CDR1 KGHTA, CDR2 FRNEEI. The V segment lost 0 bases and the J segment 3 bases; nucleotides outside the gene matches: 3. This CDR3 region has 15 residues. CDR3 bases read: TGTGCCAGCAGTCTGTATATCTGGGGGGGCTATGAACAGTAC. It encodes CASSLYIWGGYEQY. The whole CDR3 region reads CASSLYIWGGYEQYF.

As to this clone: All gene names here are mouse names. The CDR3 end is not reached by the read, which stops 1 residue before it; the germline J gene fills it in. This chain connects TRBV26 to TRBJ1-1; maybe TRBD1 (6 bases). Trimming removed 2 bases from V and 8 bases from J, with 9 bases in between. Germline V gene lookup returns CDR1 KGHPV and CDR2 FQNQEV (reference sequence). The CDR3 spans 12 residues. This CDR3 is CASSLTGAEVFF. CDR3 DNA, as far as it was read: TGTGCCAGCAGTCTGACGGGGGCGGAAGTCTTC.

A note on this clone: The gene names here belong to mouse. CDR3 DNA, as far as it was read: TGTGCAAGCAGCTTGGGGGGGGACACAGAAGTCTTC. This sequence encodes CASSLGGDTEVF. The entire CDR3 protein is CASSLGGDTEVFF. The rearrangement uses TRBV16 and TRBJ1-1; the D gene is possibly TRBD1 (5 bases). The read stops 1 residue short of the end of the CDR3; the missing end is completed from the germline J gene. Germline CDR1 SGHSA, CDR2 FRNQAP. CDR3 length: 13 amino acids. V gave up 3 bases and J gave up 3 bases, with 8 bases separating them.

Points on this clone: Gene and germline names: mouse. The CDR3 end is not reached by the read, which stops 1 residue before it; the germline J gene fills it in. The rearrangement joins TRBV5 to TRBJ2-4; tentative D call: TRBD2 (6 bases). Germline loops: CDR1 LGHNA, CDR2 YNLKQL (reference sequence). V lost 0 bases to trimming and J lost 5 bases, with 12 bases between them. This CDR3 has 15 residues. Incomplete CDR3 DNA: TGTGCCAGCAGCCAAGATGCTGGGGTGGGAAACACCTTGTAC. Amino acids: CASSQDAGVGNTLY. The whole CDR3 protein is CASSQDAGVGNTLYF.

Remarks on this clone: Each gene name is a mouse one. The read falls 1 residue short of the CDR3 end, and the missing part is taken from the germline J gene. The chain links TRBV26 to TRBJ1-1; D not resolved. Trimming shortened V by 2 bases and J by 0 bases, and 7 bases separated the two germline ends. The CDR3 runs to 14 residues. Germline CDR1 reads KGHPV; CDR2 reads FQNQEV (reference sequence). The CDR3 here is CASSLETTNTEVFF. The sequenced part of the CDR3 DNA is TGTGCCAGCAGTCTGGAGACAACAAACACAGAAGTCTTC.

Turning to this clone: Each gene name is a mouse one. The CDR3 end lies 1 residue beyond the end of the read and is filled in from the germline J gene. This chain links TRBV31 with TRBJ2-3; possible D gene TRBD1, 5 bases. CDR3 size: 15 residues. Per germline, CDR1 GKSSPN and CDR2 SITVG. V was trimmed by 0 bases and J by 1 base, leaving 11 bases between them. The CDR3 spells CAWSLGRGGAETLYF. Incomplete CDR3 DNA: TGTGCCTGGAGTCTGGGGAGGGGTGGTGCAGAAACGCTGTAT.

In regard to this clone: The germline and genes are mouse ones. The CDR3 sequence is CASSLGLLGGLGTGQLYF. The CDR3 DNA, read in part, is TGTGCAAGCAGCTTAGGATTACTGGGGGGCCTGGGCACCGGGCAGCTCTAC. The chain is built from TRBV16 and TRBJ2-2, with 9 nucleotides matching TRBD2. With the read ending 1 residue before the CDR3 end, the germline J gene is used to fill in that end. The germline V gene has CDR1 SGHSA and CDR2 FRNQAP. The CDR3 length is 18 residues. Germline trimming cut 1 base from V and 4 bases from J; bases unmatched to any gene: 10.